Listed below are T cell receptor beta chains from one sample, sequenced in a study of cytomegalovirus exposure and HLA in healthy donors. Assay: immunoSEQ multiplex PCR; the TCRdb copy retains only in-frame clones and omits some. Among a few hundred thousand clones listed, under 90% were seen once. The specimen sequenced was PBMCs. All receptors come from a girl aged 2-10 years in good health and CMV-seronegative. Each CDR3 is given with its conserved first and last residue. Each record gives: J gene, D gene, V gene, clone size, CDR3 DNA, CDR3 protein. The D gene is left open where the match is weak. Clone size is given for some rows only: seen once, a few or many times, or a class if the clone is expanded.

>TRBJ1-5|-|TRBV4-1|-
TGCGCCAGCAGCCAAGCGCTAGGAGGTCAGCCCCAGCATTTT
CASSQALGGQPQHF
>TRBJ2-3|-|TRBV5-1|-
TGCGCCAGCAGCGGTGGGGCTTCTAGCACAGATACGCAGTATTTT
CASSGGASSTDTQYF
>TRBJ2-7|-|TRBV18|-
TGTGCCAGCTCACGAACAGGGTCCTACGAGCAGTACTTC
CASSRTGSYEQYF
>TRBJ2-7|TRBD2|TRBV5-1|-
TGCGCCAGCAGCTTGACTAGCGGAGTGCATCGCTACGAGCAGTACTTC
CASSLTSGVHRYEQYF
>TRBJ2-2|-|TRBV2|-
TGTGCCAGCAGGGCAGGACAGCCCCGGGGAGCTGTTTTT
CASRAGQPRGAVF
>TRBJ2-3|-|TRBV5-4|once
TGTGCCAGCAGCACCGAGCCGGGCACAGATACGCAGTATTTT
CASSTEPGTDTQYF
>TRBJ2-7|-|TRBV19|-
TGTGCCAGTAGTCCCTCCAGGGTATCCTACGAGCAGTACTTC
CASSPSRVSYEQYF
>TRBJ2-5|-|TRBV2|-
TGTGCCAGCACCTCGCTCGGGAAAGAGACCCAGTACTTC
CASTSLGKETQYF
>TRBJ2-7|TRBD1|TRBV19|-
TGTGCCAGTAGTATCAGATACCGGGACAGGGGAGGGGACGAGCAGTACTTC
CASSIRYRDRGGDEQYF
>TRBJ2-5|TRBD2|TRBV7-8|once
TGTGCCAGCAGCTTATCTGGGATAGCGGGAGGGCCAAAGACCCAGTACTTC
CASSLSGIAGGPKTQYF
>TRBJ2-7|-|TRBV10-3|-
TGTGCCATCAGTGCGGCCCAAATTAGGAAGCGGCAGCACTTC
CAISAAQIRKRQHF
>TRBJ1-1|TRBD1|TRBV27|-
TGTGCCAGCAGTTCCCTAACCGGGACAGGGGGTGTGGGCACTGAAGCTTTCTTT
CASSSLTGTGGVGTEAFF
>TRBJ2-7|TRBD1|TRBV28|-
TGTGCCAGCAGCCCGGGACAGGGGGCCTCCGAGCAGTACTTC
CASSPGQGASEQYF
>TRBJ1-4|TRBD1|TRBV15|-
TGTGCCACCAGCAGCACCGGGACAGGGGATGAAAAACTGTTTTTT
CATSSTGTGDEKLFF
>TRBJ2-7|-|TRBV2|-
TGTGCCAGCCTTGCGGGCGTGTCCTACGAGCAGTACTTC
CASLAGVSYEQYF
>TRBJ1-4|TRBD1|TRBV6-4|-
TGTGCCAGCAGTGCCGGGGACAGCGATAATGAAAAACTGTTTTTT
CASSAGDSDNEKLFF
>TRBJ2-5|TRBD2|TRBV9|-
TGTGCCAGCAGCGGCGGGGGGGCCTCAGAGACCCAGTACTTC
CASSGGGASETQYF
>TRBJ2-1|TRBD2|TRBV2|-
TGTGCCCTCCAGGGCAGGACTAGCGGGAGTAGCTCCTACAATGAGCAGTTCTTC
CALQGRTSGSSSYNEQFF
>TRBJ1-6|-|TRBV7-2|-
TGTGCCAGCAGCTTGGACAGTTTTAATTCACCCCTCCACTTT
CASSLDSFNSPLHF
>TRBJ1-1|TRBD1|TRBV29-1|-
TGCAGCACCAGGACAGGGGAAAACACTGAAGCTTTCTTT
CSTRTGENTEAFF
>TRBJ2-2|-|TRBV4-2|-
TGTGCCAGCAGCCAAGATATAACAGGGAAGCACACCGGGGAGCTGTTTTTT
CASSQDITGKHTGELFF
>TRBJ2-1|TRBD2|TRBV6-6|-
TGTGCCAGCAAGAAGCGGGAGGGCCATGAGCAGTTCTTC
CASKKREGHEQFF
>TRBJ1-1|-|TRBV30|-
TGTGCCTGGAGTGTTGAGGGAAGGAACACTGAAGCTTTCTTT
CAWSVEGRNTEAFF
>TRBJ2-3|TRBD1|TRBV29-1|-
TGCAGCGTTGACGGACAGGGGGCTTCTGATACGCAGTATTTT
CSVDGQGASDTQYF
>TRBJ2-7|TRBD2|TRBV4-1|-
TGCGCCAGCAGCCAAGCGACTAGCGGCTCCTACGAGCAGTACTTC
CASSQATSGSYEQYF
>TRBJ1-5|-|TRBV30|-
TGTGCCTGGAGTGTACGCGGAAGTCAGCCCCAGCATTTT
CAWSVRGSQPQHF
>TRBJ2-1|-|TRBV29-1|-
TGCAGCGCAGAACCAAGGGGCGGGACCAATGAGCAGTTCTTC
CSAEPRGGTNEQFF
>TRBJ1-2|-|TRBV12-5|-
TGTGCTAGTGGTTTGGCGTCCGCTACCTATGGCTACACCTTC
CASGLASATYGYTF
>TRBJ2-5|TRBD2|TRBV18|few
TGTGCCAGCTCAACCGGGACTAGCGGCCGAGAGACCCAGTACTTC
CASSTGTSGRETQYF
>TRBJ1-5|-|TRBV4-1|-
TGCGCCAGCAGTCAAAGGGGCCCCTGGCTCAATCAGCCCCAGCATTTT
CASSQRGPWLNQPQHF
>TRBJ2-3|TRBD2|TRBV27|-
TGTGCCAGTACCTCAGAGCGGGATGGGGAGGCAGATACGCAGTATTTT
CASTSERDGEADTQYF
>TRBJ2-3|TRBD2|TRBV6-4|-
TGTGCCAGCAGTGACTCAGCGGGAGCTATAGATACGCAGTATTTT
CASSDSAGAIDTQYF
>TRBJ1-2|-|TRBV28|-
TGTGCCTCCAGGGATAACTATGGCTACACCTTC
CASRDNYGYTF
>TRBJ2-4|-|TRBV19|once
TGTGCCAGTAGTCCAGGGATAGGAAACATTCAGTACTTC
CASSPGIGNIQYF
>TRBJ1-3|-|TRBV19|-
TGTGCCAGTATAGGGACATCCTACGGAAACACCATATATTTT
CASIGTSYGNTIYF
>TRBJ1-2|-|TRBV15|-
TGTGCCACCAGCTCTGGACAGCCCTATGGCTACACCTTC
CATSSGQPYGYTF
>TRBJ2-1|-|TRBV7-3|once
TGTGCCAGCAGCTTGGACGGGAATTTGGGAAATGAGCAGTTCTTC
CASSLDGNLGNEQFF
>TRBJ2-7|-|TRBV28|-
TGTGCCAGCAGTTTAACCCAACTAGTCTACGAGCAGTACTTC
CASSLTQLVYEQYF
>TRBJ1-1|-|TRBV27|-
TGTGCCAGCAGTTTGACAGCCAACATGAACACTGAAGCTTTCTTT
CASSLTANMNTEAFF
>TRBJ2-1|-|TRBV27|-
TGTGCCAGCGCTACGAGCTCCCCCTACAATGAGCAGTTCTTC
CASATSSPYNEQFF
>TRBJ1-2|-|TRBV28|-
TGTGCCAGCAGTGGGGGAGGGAAGAGCTATGGCTACACCTTC
CASSGGGKSYGYTF
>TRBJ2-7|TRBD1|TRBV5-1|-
TGCGCCAGCAGCGCGGGACAGGGGCTGCACGAGCAGTACTTC
CASSAGQGLHEQYF